These T cell receptor beta chains were read from a single sample in a study of radiotherapy plus CTLA-4 blockade in lung cancer. Produced via immunoSEQ multiplex PCR; TCRdb's table is partial and in-frame only. The sample shows about 98,000 clones, 75% to 85% of them seen only once. The sample consisted of peripheral blood, taken from a patient treated with radiotherapy plus ipilimumab. All receptors come from a human donor with non-small cell lung cancer who had a partial response to radiotherapy plus ipilimumab. The CDR3 runs from the conserved cysteine through the conserved F or W. A D gene is named only where the DNA matches it firmly. Size values are once, few and many counts, or a class for expanded clones, and some rows have none.

D	V	size	J	CDR3	DNA
TRBD1	TRBV28	NA	TRBJ2-7	CASRRTGVDEQYF	TGTGCCAGCAGGAGGACAGGGGTTGACGAGCAGTACTTC
TRBD2	TRBV9	NA	TRBJ2-1	CASSVGGSGSFNEQFF	TGTGCCAGCAGCGTCGGAGGGAGCGGGAGTTTTAATGAGCAGTTCTTC
NA	TRBV29-1	NA	TRBJ2-7	CSVETPVADEQYF	TGCAGCGTCGAGACCCCGGTCGCGGACGAGCAGTACTTC
NA	TRBV7-9	NA	TRBJ2-5	CASSLELGGGTQYF	TGTGCCAGCAGCTTAGAACTGGGAGGGGGGACCCAGTACTTC
TRBD2	TRBV6-1	NA	TRBJ2-1	CASSLGLAGGIGQFF	TGTGCCAGCAGCCTGGGACTAGCGGGAGGGATTGGGCAGTTCTTC
TRBD1	TRBV18	NA	TRBJ1-1	CASSPGQENTEAFF	TGTGCCAGCTCTCCGGGACAGGAGAACACTGAAGCTTTCTTT
TRBD2	TRBV7-2	NA	TRBJ2-1	CASRSGTTSYNEQFF	TGTGCCAGCAGGTCCGGGACTACTTCTTACAATGAGCAGTTCTTC
TRBD1	TRBV19	NA	TRBJ2-2	CASSIVGDWTGGADGELFF	TGTGCCAGTAGTATAGTGGGGGATTGGACAGGGGGCGCCGACGGGGAGCTGTTTTTT
NA	TRBV6-6	NA	TRBJ1-1	CASSLRVPNTEAFF	TGTGCCAGCAGTTTGAGGGTCCCAAACACTGAAGCTTTCTTT
NA	TRBV2	few	TRBJ1-1	CLGGRGTEAFF	TGTCTGGGGGGGCGGGGAACTGAAGCTTTCTTT
NA	TRBV11-2	few	TRBJ2-7	CASSLGEGGGGSSYEQYF	TGTGCCAGCAGCTTAGGAGAAGGGGGCGGGGGGAGCTCCTACGAGCAGTACTTC